The 29 T cell receptor beta chains below all came from one sample that was sequenced in a study of beta chain features in type 1 diabetes. Of the isolated RNA, all was reverse transcribed, and so the sequenced material was expressed TCRB transcripts. Here immunoSEQ multiplex PCR was the method, and the copy in TCRdb shows in-frame clones only, minus some. The repertoire holds 390,000 or so clones, with more than 11% as singletons. Sequenced sample: naive CD4+ T cells from blood. The receptors were sampled from a man aged 25 to 40 in good health.

This sequence joins TRBV7-2 and TRBJ2-3; 9 positions match TRBD2. Germline assignment: CDR1 SGHTA and CDR2 FQGNSA. J was trimmed by 2 bases and V by 2 bases; bases with no gene match: 5. The CDR3 spans 16 residues. The CDR3 DNA follows: TGTGCCAGCAGCTTATCCGGCGGGAGGGCCACAGATACGCAGTATTTT. It is translated as CASSLSGGRATDTQYF.

This clone was detected only a few times. The same CDR3 also results from other DNA sequences found in this sample. J is TRBJ1-3 and V is TRBV29-1; the D is unclear. V was trimmed by 1 base and J by 4 bases, leaving 2 bases between them. The CDR3 is made up of 11 amino acids. The germline gives CDR1 SQVTM, CDR2 ANQGSEA. The CDR3 loop is CSVEGGNTIYF. Written as DNA, the CDR3 is TGCAGCGTTGAAGGGGGAAACACCATATATTTT.

V gene TRBV27 combines with J gene TRBJ2-5, with 10 positions matching TRBD2. With V trimmed by 3 bases and J by 5 bases, 15 bases remained unmatched. The CDR3 spans 18 residues. Germline CDR1 is MNHEY and CDR2 is SMNVEV (reference sequence). CDR3 sequence: CASSFWLGGLAGVETQYF. The DNA of the CDR3 is TGTGCCAGCAGTTTTTGGTTGGGCGGGCTAGCGGGAGTTGAGACCCAGTACTTC.

This clone was observed a few times. The junction and the germline gene differ at one end; a read error may be behind it. The chain couples TRBV29-1 to TRBJ2-1; D is ambiguous. Germline V gene sequence: CDR1 SQVTM, CDR2 ANQGSEA. The CDR3 contains 13 residues. CDR3 loop: CSVAGPSFNEQFF. In DNA, the CDR3 is TGCAGCGTTGCCGGGCCCTCCTTCAATGAGCAGTTCTTC.

This clone was seen more than once but under ten times. The chain joins TRBV9 to TRBJ1-1; a possible D gene is TRBD1 (6 bases). With 2 bases removed from V and 1 base from J, the gap between germline ends came to 12 bases. CDR3 length: 15 amino acids. The germline V gene encodes CDR1 SGDLS and CDR2 YYNGEE. Here the CDR3 reads CASSVQGRGNTEAFF. In nucleotides, the CDR3 is TGTGCCAGCAGCGTCCAGGGGCGGGGGAACACTGAAGCTTTCTTT.

The chain employs TRBV6-5 and TRBJ1-2; D remains ambiguous. CDR3 size: 12 residues. Germline CDR1 is MNHEY and CDR2 is SVGAGI. Deletions cut 5 bases from V and 8 bases from J, with 12 bases between. The CDR3, as DNA: TGTGCCAGCAGTCGTCTTGAGGAAGGCTACACCTTC. Its protein is CASSRLEEGYTF.

The CDR3 DNA is TGCAGCGTAGGCATAGCGGGGAATCAGCCCCAGCATTTT. It codes for CSVGIAGNQPQHF. The chain joins TRBV29-1 to TRBJ1-5; D not certain. Germline CDR1 reads SQVTM; CDR2 reads ANQGSEA. The CDR3 has 13 amino acids. V lost 6 bases, J lost 4 bases, and 13 bases lay in between.

CDR3 in DNA: TGTGCCAGCAGCCGCACAGGGGATCAGCCCCAGCATTTT. As protein: CASSRTGDQPQHF. This chain joins TRBV14 and TRBJ1-5, with 7 bases matching TRBD1. The CDR3 covers 13 residues. V dropped 4 bases and J dropped 5; count of bases not matched to a gene: 2. Germline V gives CDR1 SGHDN, CDR2 FVKESK.

The table lists this clone with a few counts. The rearrangement uses TRBV27 and TRBJ1-1; tentatively, D is TRBD1 (6 bases). This CDR3 contains 14 residues. Germline V CDR1 and CDR2: MNHEY, SMNVEV (reference sequence). V was cut by 5 bases and J by 5 bases, with 15 bases left in between. CDR3: CASSLQGKGTEAFF. In DNA, the CDR3 is TGTGCCAGCAGTCTACAGGGTAAGGGGACTGAAGCTTTCTTT.

J is TRBJ1-4 and V is TRBV7-9, with D tentatively TRBD1 (6 bases). This CDR3 region has 12 residues. The V and J ends lost 8 bases and 8 bases respectively, with 12 bases between them. The germline V gene has CDR1 SEHNR and CDR2 FQNEAQ (reference sequence). The CDR3 DNA sequence: TGTGCCAGCTGCCTGGACAGCGAAAAACTGTTTTTT. Its protein is CASCLDSEKLFF.

On this clone: Additional DNA sequences in this sample encode the identical CDR3. The CDR3 here is CASSVETSGSSYNEQFF. The CDR3, as DNA: TGTGCCAGCAGCGTAGAGACTAGCGGGAGTTCCTACAATGAGCAGTTCTTC. The rearrangement links TRBV9 to TRBJ2-1; 12 bases align to TRBD2. The CDR3 is made up of 17 amino acids. CDR1 and CDR2 (germline): SGDLS, YYNGEE. The V gene end was trimmed by 0 bases and the J gene end by 1 base; junction bases not matched to a gene: 2. Together with reference TRBV9 and TRBJ2-1, the CDR3 gives the full variable domain: DSGVTQTPKHLITATGQRVTLRCSPRSGDLSVYWYQQSLDQGLQFLIQYYNGEERAKGNILERFSAQQFPDLHSELNLSSLELGDSALYFCASSVETSGSSYNEQFFGPGTRLTVL.

This clone was seen more than once but under ten times. The V call is TRBV9, the J call TRBJ1-2; 7 positions agree with TRBD1. The CDR3 covers 13 residues. V shed 5 bases and J 2 bases; nucleotides not matched to a gene: 3. Germline CDR1 and CDR2: SGDLS and YYNGEE. CDR3: CASRKQGNYGYTF. CDR3 DNA sequence: TGTGCCAGCAGGAAACAGGGGAACTATGGCTACACCTTC.

The gene calls are TRBV4-3 and TRBJ1-4; maybe TRBD1 (5 bases). Germline lookup yields CDR1 LGHNA and CDR2 YSLEER. The CDR3 is made up of 16 amino acids. V was trimmed by 0 bases and J by 10 bases, leaving 18 bases between them. The CDR3 sequence is CASSQDVGDSWGKLFF. As DNA, the CDR3 is TGCGCCAGCAGCCAAGACGTGGGGGACTCCTGGGGAAAACTGTTTTTT.

The chain's CDR3 is CASSLFPLGSGRQAYEQYV. The DNA for the CDR3 is TGTGCCAGCAGCTTATTCCCCCTTGGTAGCGGGAGGCAGGCCTACGAGCAGTACGTC. This chain uses TRBV7-6 with TRBJ2-7; TRBD2 matches at 10 bases. CDR1 SGHVS and CDR2 FNYEAQ come from the germline V gene. The CDR3 contains 19 residues. The V segment lost 2 bases and the J segment 2 bases; nucleotides outside the gene matches: 15.

This chain uses TRBV2 with TRBJ2-5; D ambiguous. With 6 bases removed from V and 3 bases from J, the gap between germline ends came to 5 bases. Per germline, CDR1 SNHLY and CDR2 FYNNEI. The CDR3 length is 11 residues. The CDR3 spells CASRIEETQYF. For the CDR3, the DNA is TGTGCCAGCAGGATCGAAGAGACCCAGTACTTC.

J is TRBJ2-7 and V is TRBV2; TRBD1 agrees at 9 bases. The CDR3 sequence is 14 residues long. Germline V gene sequence: CDR1 SNHLY, CDR2 FYNNEI. Losses at the gene ends were 4 bases for V and 7 bases for J; bases not matched to a gene: 8. CDR3 nucleotides: TGTGCCAGCAGTGCCGGTTGGACAGGGGAAGAGCAGTACTTC. It translates to CASSAGWTGEEQYF.

This clone was found a few times. The chain uses TRBV2 and TRBJ2-7, with TRBD1 as a possible D gene (5 bases). This CDR3 spans 14 amino acids. Germline V gene sequence: CDR1 SNHLY, CDR2 FYNNEI. The V end was cut by 6 bases, the J end by 4 bases, with 16 bases between. The CDR3 protein is CASSPNGREYEQYF. For the CDR3, the DNA is TGTGCCAGCAGCCCAAATGGCAGGGAATACGAGCAGTACTTC.

In this sample, this clone turned up a few times. The rearrangement links TRBV9 to TRBJ2-1; 10 bases fit TRBD2. Germline V CDR1 and CDR2: SGDLS, YYNGEE. The ends lost 2 bases at V and 9 bases at J; junction bases unmatched: 8. There are 15 residues in the CDR3. In nucleotides, the CDR3 is TGTGCCAGCAGCGTTGGCCTAGCGGGAGCCATTGAGCAGTTCTTC. Translated: CASSVGLAGAIEQFF.

The chain joins TRBV2 to TRBJ1-1, with a tentative D call TRBD1 (6 bases). Germline V gives CDR1 SNHLY, CDR2 FYNNEI. The CDR3 length is 13 residues. V lost 8 bases and J 0 bases, leaving 10 bases between the germline ends. The CDR3 sequence: CASAGDLNTEAFF. In nucleotides, the CDR3 is TGTGCCAGCGCAGGGGATTTGAACACTGAAGCTTTCTTT.

CDR3 in amino acids: CASSPLAGGPTDTQYF. The CDR3 coding sequence is TGCGCCAGCAGCCCACTAGCGGGGGGTCCCACAGATACGCAGTATTTT. The chain is built from TRBV4-1 and TRBJ2-3; 12 bases match TRBD2. V dropped 4 bases and J dropped 2; count of bases not matched to a gene: 4. Germline assignment: CDR1 MGHRA and CDR2 YSYEKL. This CDR3 has 16 residues.

V and J are TRBV5-1 and TRBJ2-5; D gene unclear. Trimming removed 2 bases from V and 4 bases from J, with 18 bases in between. The CDR3 is 16 amino acids. Per the germline V gene, CDR1 is SGHRS and CDR2 is YFSETQ. The CDR3 DNA reads as TGCGCCAGCAGCTTTGCCTGGCCCCCTTCAAGAGAGACCCAGTACTTC. Protein: CASSFAWPPSRETQYF.

This clone was recorded many times. The chain couples TRBV29-1 to TRBJ2-6; D uncertain. Trimming left V 3 bases short and J 1 base short, with 4 bases between. The germline V gene has CDR1 SQVTM and CDR2 ANQGSEA. The CDR3 covers 13 residues. The CDR3 DNA follows: TGCAGCGTTGATGCTTCTGGGGCCAACGTCCTGACTTTC. Translated, it gives CSVDASGANVLTF.

The table lists this clone with a few counts. V gene TRBV7-9 combines with J gene TRBJ1-5; TRBD1 matches 8 bases. CDR3 length equals 15 residues. V was pared by 6 bases and J by 7 bases, with 11 bases of the junction left unmatched. In germline, CDR1 is SEHNR, CDR2 FQNEAQ (reference sequence). For the CDR3, the DNA is TGTGCCAGCAGTTTCGGGACAGGAGGGTTCCAGCCCCAGCATTTT. This codes for CASSFGTGGFQPQHF.

This chain connects TRBV5-4 to TRBJ2-5, with 7 nucleotides matching TRBD1. Trimming at V came to 4 bases and at J to 11 bases, leaving 11 bases not matched to a gene. The V gene's germline CDR1 is SGHNT and CDR2 YYREEE (reference sequence). CDR3 size: 13 residues. The CDR3 sequence: CASSRDRAREQYF. CDR3 DNA sequence: TGTGCCAGCAGCCGCGACAGGGCCAGGGAGCAGTACTTC.

This clone occurred once. The chain joins TRBV29-1 to TRBJ2-1; maybe TRBD1 (6 bases). Trimming took off 2 bases at V and 6 bases at J, with 11 bases between the two ends. Looked up from germline, CDR1 is SQVTM and CDR2 is ANQGSEA. This CDR3 spans 13 amino acids. The CDR3 region is CSVEFSRGNEQFF. The CDR3 nucleotides read TGCAGCGTTGAATTTAGCAGGGGCAATGAGCAGTTCTTC.

The chain employs TRBV18 and TRBJ2-7, with TRBD2 as a possible D gene (6 bases). CDR3 length equals 14 residues. Trimming left V 6 bases short and J 0 bases short, with 12 bases between. Germline CDR1 and CDR2: KGHSH and LQKENI. The chain's CDR3 is CASSSEGSSYEQYV. The DNA of the CDR3 is TGTGCCAGCTCTTCGGAGGGGTCCTCCTACGAGCAGTACGTC.

This chain connects TRBV6-5 to TRBJ2-4; no definite D call. There are 15 residues in the CDR3. From germline, CDR1 is MNHEY and CDR2 SVGAGI. Trimming took 2 bases from V and 0 from J, leaving 8 bases between them. In DNA, the CDR3 is TGTGCCAGCAGTTACAGAACCGTAGCCAAAAACATTCAGTACTTC. Amino acid sequence: CASSYRTVAKNIQYF.

Concerning this clone: Other DNA sequences from this sample encode an identical CDR3 as well. V is TRBV5-1 and J is TRBJ2-1; possible D gene TRBD1, 5 bases. The V gene's germline CDR1 is SGHRS and CDR2 YFSETQ. This CDR3 comprises 13 residues. The ends were cut back, 0 bases at V and 4 bases at J, with 5 bases in the middle. CDR3 sequence (DNA): TGCGCCAGCAGCTTGGACAGGTACAATGAGCAGTTCTTC. It specifies CASSLDRYNEQFF.

V is TRBV12-5 and J is TRBJ2-7; TRBD2 aligns across 10 bases. With V trimmed by 7 bases and J by 4 bases, 7 bases remained unmatched. Germline assignment: CDR1 LGHNT and CDR2 FRNRAP. The CDR3 sequence is 14 residues long. The CDR3 sequence is CASAASGRGYEQYV. The CDR3 DNA sequence: TGTGCTAGTGCGGCTAGCGGGAGAGGGTACGAGCAGTACGTC.